This entry lists 12 T cell receptor beta chains sequenced from one sample in a study of technical replicates of blood from a handful of donors (dated by TCRdb to 2017 to 2019). Receptor amplification or capture employed the immunoSEQ multiplex PCR assay. The table was pulled from immuneACCESS by TCRdb, which kept in-frame rearrangements only. Such tables lose some clones; where checked, under half of the loss comes from unresolved V genes, and the rest has no known cause. The sample table holds 80,000 to 95,000 clones, of which just over 90% were seen once. Around 0.3% of the sample is in the top ten clones. The sequenced sample was T cells isolated from PBMCs. These receptors were taken from a human donor in good health.

This chain joins TRBV28 and TRBJ2-3; tentatively, D is TRBD2 (6 bases). This CDR3 spans 14 amino acids. CDR1 is MDHEN and CDR2 is SYDVKM in the germline V gene. V dropped 4 bases and J dropped 1 base, with 9 bases sitting between them. CDR3 sequence: CASSWGEGTDTQYF. The CDR3, as DNA: TGTGCCAGCAGTTGGGGGGAGGGCACAGATACGCAGTATTTT.

The rearrangement links TRBV19 to TRBJ2-1; D perhaps matches TRBD1 (5 bases). The germline CDR1 and CDR2 sequences are LNHDA and SQIVND (reference sequence). V shed 6 bases and J shed 5 bases, with 29 bases lying between them. This CDR3 has 19 residues. CDR3 loop: CASRSISGQWPGRHNEQFF. The CDR3 bases are TGTGCCAGTAGGTCCATTTCAGGGCAGTGGCCGGGCCGTCACAATGAGCAGTTCTTC.

This clone was picked up many times. This chain joins TRBV11-3 and TRBJ2-7; D unclear. Germline-derived CDR1 and CDR2 are SGHNT and YENEEA. V was clipped by 4 bases and J by 2 bases, with 9 bases between them. The length of the CDR3 is 13 residues. CDR3 residues: CASSSSSTYEQYF. The CDR3 DNA follows: TGTGCCAGCAGCTCCTCGAGTACCTACGAGCAGTACTTC. Filled out from reference TRBV11-3 and TRBJ2-7, the complete variable domain reads EAGVVQSPRYKIIEKKQPVAFWCNPISGHNTLYWYLQNLGQGPELLIRYENEEAVDDSQLPKDRFSAERLKGVDSTLKIQPAELGDSAVYLCASSSSSTYEQYFGPGTRLTVT.

The chain carries TRBV19 and TRBJ2-7; 10 nucleotides match TRBD2. CDR1 is LNHDA and CDR2 is SQIVND in the germline V gene (reference sequence). This CDR3 has 17 residues. V dropped 3 bases and J dropped 2; count of bases not matched to a gene: 10. The CDR3: CASSIGPVAGGPYEQYF. The DNA of the CDR3 is TGTGCCAGTAGTATCGGTCCGGTAGCGGGAGGTCCCTACGAGCAGTACTTC.

The chain has TRBV28 and TRBJ2-1, with 7 positions matching TRBD2. The CDR3 is made up of 22 amino acids. V shed 6 bases and J 0 bases; nucleotides not matched to a gene: 26. The germline CDR1 and CDR2 sequences are MDHEN and SYDVKM. CDR3 residues: CASSTYIYGTNPRHISYNEQFF. The CDR3 DNA sequence: TGTGCCAGCAGCACTTACATCTATGGGACTAACCCCAGGCATATCTCCTACAATGAGCAGTTCTTC.

The chain uses TRBV5-4 and TRBJ2-1; D is uncertain. CDR3 size: 12 residues. The V end lost 4 bases, the J end lost 3 bases, and 5 bases lay between the germline ends. CDR1 is SGHNT, CDR2 YYREEE, per germline (reference sequence). CDR3 nucleotides: TGTGCCAGCAGCCTAGACTACAATGAGCAGTTCTTC. Its protein product is CASSLDYNEQFF. Full variable domain (outside the CDR3, taken from reference TRBV5-4 and TRBJ2-1): ETGVTQSPTHLIKTRGQQVTLRCSSQSGHNTVSWYQQALGQGPQFIFQYYREEENGRGNFPPRFSGLQFPNYSSELNVNALELDDSALYLCASSLDYNEQFFGPGTRLTVL.

This clone was detected only once. This chain uses TRBV6-1 with TRBJ1-3, with D perhaps matching TRBD1 (5 bases). CDR1 and CDR2 (germline): MNHNS, SASEGT. The CDR3 covers 15 residues. The germline V and J ends were trimmed by 6 bases and 2 bases, with 14 bases remaining between them. As DNA, the CDR3 is TGTGCCAGCAGGCTGACAGATCTTGCTGGAAACACCATATATTTT. It codes for CASRLTDLAGNTIYF.

This clone was detected only a few times. The chain is built from TRBV19 and TRBJ2-1; possible D gene TRBD1, 7 bases. The CDR3 covers 14 residues. Germline V gene data show CDR1 as LNHDA and CDR2 as SQIVND (reference sequence). Trimming took off 7 bases at V and 2 bases at J, with 12 bases between the two ends. CDR3 loop: CASTTGTPYNEQFF. The CDR3 bases are TGTGCCAGTACGACAGGGACTCCCTACAATGAGCAGTTCTTC. The whole variable domain, filled in from reference TRBV19 and TRBJ2-1, reads DGGITQSPKYLFRKEGQNVTLSCEQNLNHDAMYWYRQDPGQGLRLIYYSQIVNDFQKGDIAEGYSVSREKKESFPLTVTSAQKNPTAFYLCASTTGTPYNEQFFGPGTRLTVL.

The genes are TRBV29-1 and TRBJ1-1; 11 bases are shared with TRBD1. V lost 4 bases, J lost 0 bases, and 10 bases stayed unmatched. Germline CDR1 reads SQVTM; CDR2 reads ANQGSEA. CDR3 length equals 17 residues. DNA of the CDR3: TGCAGCGTTGGGACAGGGGGCGCCGGGGATATGAACACTGAAGCTTTCTTT. Its protein is CSVGTGGAGDMNTEAFF. Drawing the rest from reference TRBV29-1 and TRBJ1-1, the complete variable domain is SAVISQKPSRDICQRGTSLTIQCQVDSQVTMMFWYRQQPGQSLTLIATANQGSEATYESGFVIDKFPISRPNLTFSTLTVSNMSPEDSSIYLCSVGTGGAGDMNTEAFFGQGTRLTVV.

The chain recombines TRBV15 with TRBJ2-1; TRBD2 is a possible D gene (5 bases). The CDR3 consists of 15 residues. Trimming stripped 0 bases from V and 2 bases from J, with 8 bases between. Germline V gene sequence: CDR1 LNHNV, CDR2 YYDKDF (reference sequence). The CDR3 loop is CATSRDGVAYNEQFF. CDR3 in DNA: TGTGCCACCAGCAGAGACGGGGTCGCCTACAATGAGCAGTTCTTC. Together with reference TRBV15 and TRBJ2-1, the CDR3 gives the full variable domain: DAMVIQNPRYQVTQFGKPVTLSCSQTLNHNVMYWYQQKSSQAPKLLFHYYDKDFNNEADTPDNFQSRRPNTSFCFLDIRSPGLGDTAMYLCATSRDGVAYNEQFFGPGTRLTVL.

This rearrangement joins TRBV30 to TRBJ2-7; 8 positions agree with TRBD1. From germline, CDR1 is GTSNPN and CDR2 SVGIG (reference sequence). The CDR3 is 15 residues long. V was clipped by 3 bases and J by 2 bases; unmatched bases: 9. Written as DNA, the CDR3 is TGTGCCTGGAGGTCGACAGGGGCCCCCCCCTACGAGCAGTACTTC. Translating gives CAWRSTGAPPYEQYF.

V is TRBV29-1 and J is TRBJ1-1; 11 positions match TRBD1. Germline-derived CDR1 and CDR2 are SQVTM and ANQGSEA. This CDR3 has 18 amino acids. V lost 4 bases, J lost 8 bases, and 21 bases stayed unmatched. The CDR3 DNA sequence: TGCAGCGTTGCCTTTACCCTTTTTGGACAGGGGGCAACGATGGAAGCTTTCTTT. Translating it yields CSVAFTLFGQGATMEAFF.